Detailed here is one T cell receptor beta chain. CDR1 SEHNR and CDR2 FQNEAQ come from the germline V gene (reference sequence). This CDR3 is built from 15 residues. The ends were cut back, 4 bases at V and 4 bases at J, with 14 bases in the middle. The source of the sample is a study of cytomegalovirus exposure and HLA in healthy donors. PCR primers comprised 60 Vbeta and 13 Jbeta primers. Sequenced by immunoSEQ multiplex PCR; TCRdb stores in-frame clones only, minus some. The sample yields over 150,000 clones, roughly 72% seen once. The chain joins TRBV7-9 to TRBJ2-1, with D possibly matching TRBD2 (5 bases). Source material: PBMCs. This clonotype originated in a man between 25 and 39 years old in good health and CMV-seronegative. This chain's CDR3 is CASSSTPRGYNEQFF. The CDR3, as DNA: TGTGCCAGCAGCTCAACCCCTCGGGGATACAATGAGCAGTTCTTC.